Described below is a single T cell receptor beta chain sequence and its context. The data were taken from a study of blood T cell repertoires in COVID-19. CDR3 length equals 14 residues. The ends were cut back, 0 bases at V and 1 base at J, with 5 bases in the middle. Germline CDR1 is KGHSH and CDR2 is LQKENI. Generated by immunoSEQ multiplex PCR, the TCRdb table keeps only in-frame clones and is missing some. The sample holds 120,000 to 150,000 clones, about four fifths seen once. The chain recombines TRBV18 with TRBJ2-3, with unresolved D. The sequencing sample was made of peripheral blood. This clonotype originated in a human donor in a cohort sampled during active COVID-19. CDR3 DNA sequence: TGTGCCAGCTCACCACCAACAGGCACAGATACGCAGTATTTT. Its protein product is CASSPPTGTDTQYF.